This record looks at one TCR beta chain sequence and its context. This entry is derived from a study of blood T cell repertoires in COVID-19. Study-wide context: Sample material is recorded as cDNA or gDNA derived from T cells, B-cell-depleted T cells, or PBMCs.

The V gene end was trimmed by 5 bases and the J gene end by 2 bases; junction bases not matched to a gene: 6. Looked up from germline, CDR1 is SEHNR and CDR2 is FQNEAQ (reference sequence). CDR3 size: 15 residues. Original methodology: How many nucleated cells were present was estimated from reference gene primer amplification. The assay was immunoSEQ multiplex PCR, and TCRdb's table has in-frame clones only and misses some. That table supplies the V and J calls and clone size; D and trimming were determined from the DNA. The sample holds 90,000 to 150,000 clones, around 87% seen once. The chain is built from TRBV7-9 and TRBJ1-3, with 7 bases aligning to TRBD1. The sequence derives from a man aged 65-85 years with active or convalescent COVID-19. The sample was peripheral blood. CDR3 bases: TGTGCCAGCAGCCCCCCCGGGACAGCTGGAAACACCATATATTTT. The encoded protein is CASSPPGTAGNTIYF.